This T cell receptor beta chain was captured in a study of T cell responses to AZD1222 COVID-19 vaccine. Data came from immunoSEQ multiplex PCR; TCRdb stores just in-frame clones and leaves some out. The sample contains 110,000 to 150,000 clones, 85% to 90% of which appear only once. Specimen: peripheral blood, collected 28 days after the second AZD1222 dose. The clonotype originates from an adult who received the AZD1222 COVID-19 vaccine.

The chain's CDR3 is CASSLGSNQPQHF. As DNA, the CDR3 is TGTGCCAGCAGCTTGGGGTCCAATCAGCCCCAGCATTTT. The gene calls are TRBV5-5 and TRBJ1-5, with D unresolved. Trimming took off 0 bases at V and 3 bases at J, with 4 bases between the two ends. Per the germline V gene, CDR1 is SGHKS and CDR2 is YYEKEE (reference sequence). There are 13 residues in the CDR3.